What follows are 29 T cell receptor beta chains derived from one specimen sequenced in a study of cytomegalovirus exposure and HLA in healthy donors. The assay was immunoSEQ multiplex PCR, and TCRdb's table has in-frame clones only and misses some. In the table there are approximately 59,000 clones, 80% to 95% of which are singletons. Sequenced material: PBMCs. The source of these receptors is a man younger than 30 in good health and CMV-seropositive.

This clone was detected once. The chain has TRBV18 and TRBJ2-7, with D possibly matching TRBD2 (6 bases). In germline, CDR1 is KGHSH, CDR2 LQKENI. This CDR3 spans 14 amino acids. V was trimmed by 0 bases and J by 2 bases, leaving 8 bases between them. CDR3 sequence (DNA): TGTGCCAGCTCACCACCGGGGAGGACCTACGAGCAGTACTTC. Translated, it gives CASSPPGRTYEQYF.

The CDR3 bases are TGTGCCAGTAGTGCCGAGAGAGATGAGCAGTTCTTC. Encoded protein: CASSAERDEQFF. This chain links TRBV19 with TRBJ2-1, with D unclear. CDR1 and CDR2 (germline): LNHDA, SQIVND (reference sequence). Trimming shortened V by 5 bases and J by 8 bases, and 10 bases separated the two germline ends. This CDR3 region has 12 residues.

The chain uses TRBV5-1 and TRBJ2-2, with 8 nucleotides matching TRBD1. Trimming at V came to 4 bases and at J to 4 bases, leaving 9 bases not matched to a gene. Germline V gene sequence: CDR1 SGHRS, CDR2 YFSETQ. The CDR3 is 16 amino acids. The CDR3 sequence is CASSPGTGLFTGELFF. CDR3 in DNA: TGCGCCAGCAGCCCAGGGACAGGCCTCTTCACCGGGGAGCTGTTTTTT.

This chain connects TRBV6-5 to TRBJ1-1, with D possibly being TRBD1 (6 bases). The CDR3 is made up of 13 amino acids. V was shortened by 5 bases and J by 3 bases, with 10 bases between the two germline ends. Per the germline V gene, CDR1 is MNHEY and CDR2 is SVGAGI. The CDR3 protein is CASSGTRYTEAFF. In nucleotides, the CDR3 is TGTGCCAGCAGTGGGACACGTTACACTGAAGCTTTCTTT.

V gene TRBV5-1 combines with J gene TRBJ2-3; TRBD2 is a possible D gene (6 bases). The CDR3 runs to 13 residues. Trimming shortened V by 2 bases and J by 3 bases, and 7 bases separated the two germline ends. CDR1 and CDR2 from the germline V gene are SGHRS and YFSETQ. The CDR3 nucleotides are TGCGCCAGCAGCTTCCGGGAGACAGATACGCAGTATTTT. Amino acid sequence: CASSFRETDTQYF.

This rearrangement joins TRBV5-1 to TRBJ2-7; D uncertain. Trimming removed 7 bases from V and 3 bases from J, with 20 bases in between. Germline V gives CDR1 SGHRS, CDR2 YFSETQ. The CDR3 loop spans 15 amino acids. The CDR3 here is CASAALARSDYEQYF. In nucleotides, the CDR3 is TGCGCCAGCGCCGCCTTGGCCCGATCAGACTACGAGCAGTACTTC. Based on the CDR3 plus reference TRBV5-1 and TRBJ2-7, the full variable domain is KAGVTQTPRYLIKTRGQQVTLSCSPISGHRSVSWYQQTPGQGLQFLFEYFSETQRNKGNFPGRFSGRQFSNSRSEMNVSTLELGDSALYLCASAALARSDYEQYFGPGTRLTVT.

The gene calls are TRBV5-5 and TRBJ2-1; D not resolved. Trimming took 1 base from V and 0 from J, leaving 5 bases between them. Germline assignment: CDR1 SGHKS and CDR2 YYEKEE (reference sequence). CDR3 size: 14 residues. DNA for the CDR3: TGTGCCAGCAGCTTGCACTTCTCCTACAATGAGCAGTTCTTC. The encoded protein is CASSLHFSYNEQFF.

The sample holds a few counts of this clone. The chain couples TRBV6-1 to TRBJ2-7; 9 nucleotides align to TRBD2. Trimming removed 1 base from V and 2 bases from J; junction bases left unmatched: 3. Germline V lookup: CDR1 MNHNS, CDR2 SASEGT. The CDR3 runs 15 residues. CDR3 nucleotides: TGTGCCAGCAGTGAAGTAGCGGGAGCCCCCTACGAGCAGTACTTC. It codes for CASSEVAGAPYEQYF.

The chain joins TRBV15 to TRBJ2-2; 9 nucleotides line up with TRBD2. CDR1 LNHNV and CDR2 YYDKDF come from the germline V gene (reference sequence). The CDR3 extends over 16 amino acids. V lost 3 bases and J lost 7; bases outside the gene matches: 9. The CDR3 protein is CATSSPVLAGIGELFF. CDR3 nucleotides: TGTGCCACCAGCAGTCCAGTCCTAGCGGGAATCGGGGAGCTGTTTTTT.

This chain joins TRBV28 and TRBJ2-7, with 8 positions matching TRBD1. The germline CDR1 and CDR2 sequences are MDHEN and SYDVKM. With 3 bases clipped from V and 2 bases from J, the junction kept 9 bases outside the gene matches. This CDR3 spans 16 amino acids. CDR3: CASSFTPGTGTYEQYF. CDR3 nucleotides: TGTGCCAGCAGTTTTACCCCAGGGACAGGCACCTACGAGCAGTACTTC.

This rearrangement joins TRBV6-5 to TRBJ1-2, with 8 bases fitting TRBD1. The CDR3 loop spans 15 amino acids. From germline, CDR1 is MNHEY and CDR2 SVGAGI. V lost 8 bases and J lost 0; bases outside the gene matches: 8. Here the CDR3 reads CASRDRGPTNYGYTF. As DNA, the CDR3 is TGTGCCAGCCGAGACAGGGGCCCTACTAACTATGGCTACACCTTC.

The chain uses TRBV29-1 and TRBJ2-3, with no clear D. V gave up 2 bases and J gave up 4 bases, with 10 bases separating them. From germline, CDR1 is SQVTM and CDR2 ANQGSEA. The length of the CDR3 is 13 residues. Here the CDR3 reads CSVEPANPDTQYF. CDR3 DNA: TGCAGCGTTGAACCTGCTAACCCAGATACGCAGTATTTT.

The V call is TRBV7-6, the J call TRBJ2-1; D possibly corresponds to TRBD1 (5 bases). CDR1 SGHVS and CDR2 FNYEAQ come from the germline V gene. This CDR3 is built from 12 residues. The germline V and J ends were trimmed by 5 bases and 12 bases, with 14 bases remaining between them. This CDR3 is CASSQGPLGQFF. The CDR3 DNA reads TGTGCCAGCAGCCAGGGTCCCTTGGGGCAGTTCTTC.

This clone has only one observation. V and J are TRBV5-4 and TRBJ2-7; possibly TRBD2 for D (6 bases). Trimming pared 0 bases from V and 5 bases from J, leaving 12 bases between. In germline, CDR1 is SGHNT, CDR2 YYREEE (reference sequence). CDR3 length: 14 amino acids. CDR3 DNA sequence: TGTGCCAGCAGCTTGGTTGGTGGCGGGGACGAGCAGTACTTC. Amino acids: CASSLVGGGDEQYF.

The chain is built from TRBV11-2 and TRBJ1-2, with 8 positions matching TRBD1. Trimming took 0 bases from V and 4 from J; bases not matched to a gene: 4. The CDR3 has 15 residues. Looked up from germline, CDR1 is SGHAT and CDR2 is FQNNGV. CDR3 in DNA: TGTGCCAGCAGCTTAGAAGGACAGGGTCCCTATGGCTACACCTTC. It is translated as CASSLEGQGPYGYTF.

In DNA, the CDR3 is TGTGCCAGCAGTTTAGGAAGGATACAGGGAAGCAATCAGCCCCAGCATTTT. It is translated as CASSLGRIQGSNQPQHF. This chain links TRBV27 with TRBJ1-5, with a tentative D call TRBD1 (6 bases). CDR1 MNHEY and CDR2 SMNVEV come from the germline V gene (reference sequence). The CDR3 runs 17 residues. Trimming removed 2 bases from V and 1 base from J, with 15 bases in between.

The V and J genes are TRBV28 and TRBJ1-2; perhaps TRBD1 as D (6 bases). The length of the CDR3 is 14 residues. The germline CDR1 and CDR2 sequences are MDHEN and SYDVKM. V lost 2 bases and J lost 8, with 15 bases in between. This chain's CDR3 is CASSLNRAARGYTF. The CDR3 DNA sequence: TGTGCCAGCAGTTTAAACAGGGCCGCAAGGGGCTACACCTTC.

CDR3 in DNA: TGTGCCAGCAGTCCCCGGGGATTGGATACGCAGTATTTT. Amino acids: CASSPRGLDTQYF. The J gene is TRBJ2-3, the V gene TRBV28; D possibly corresponds to TRBD2 (5 bases). The germline V and J ends were trimmed by 5 bases and 6 bases, with 12 bases remaining between them. CDR3 size: 13 residues. Per the germline V gene, CDR1 is MDHEN and CDR2 is SYDVKM.

This rearrangement joins TRBV6-1 to TRBJ2-7, with TRBD1 matching over 10 bases. V shed 2 bases, J shed 11 bases, and the junction held 9 bases outside the gene matches. There are 14 residues in the CDR3. In germline, CDR1 is MNHNS, CDR2 SASEGT. The CDR3: CASSESLDRGLKYF. CDR3 sequence (DNA): TGTGCCAGCAGTGAATCACTCGACAGGGGGCTAAAGTACTTC.

The rearrangement uses TRBV19 and TRBJ2-2; no firm D call. This CDR3 region has 14 residues. Germline V gene sequence: CDR1 LNHDA, CDR2 SQIVND (reference sequence). V lost 6 bases and J 2 bases, leaving 10 bases between the germline ends. CDR3 sequence: CASRGSINTGELFF. The CDR3 DNA reads as TGTGCCAGTAGGGGTAGCATAAACACCGGGGAGCTGTTTTTT.

This rearrangement joins TRBV7-2 to TRBJ2-4; the D gene is possibly TRBD1 (5 bases). Germline V CDR1 and CDR2: SGHTA, FQGNSA. The CDR3 has 17 residues. V gave up 1 base and J gave up 0 bases, with 13 bases separating them. CDR3 DNA: TGTGCCAGCAGCTTAGAGGTGGGGCGAGGAGCCAAAAACATTCAGTACTTC. Translated: CASSLEVGRGAKNIQYF.

The chain is built from TRBV5-6 and TRBJ2-3; maybe TRBD1 (5 bases). The germline CDR1 and CDR2 sequences are SGHDT and YYEEEE. The CDR3 is made up of 15 amino acids. The V and J ends lost 0 bases and 2 bases respectively, with 10 bases between them. In DNA form, the CDR3 reads TGTGCCAGCAGCTTGGGCCAGGGCACCACAGATACGCAGTATTTT. Amino acids: CASSLGQGTTDTQYF.

This clone has only a few counts. The chain links TRBV7-2 to TRBJ2-7; D perhaps matches TRBD1 (5 bases). The ends were cut back, 2 bases at V and 6 bases at J, with 11 bases in the middle. Germline loops: CDR1 SGHTA, CDR2 FQGNSA. The CDR3 totals 13 residues. CDR3 residues: CASSLIQGGEQYF. CDR3 coding DNA: TGTGCCAGCAGCTTAATCCAGGGCGGCGAGCAGTACTTC.

The chain couples TRBV7-9 to TRBJ1-2; 7 bases agree with TRBD1. The CDR3 has 14 residues. The trim removed 5 bases at V and 3 bases at J, leaving 6 bases unmatched. Per germline, CDR1 SEHNR and CDR2 FQNEAQ (reference sequence). The chain's CDR3 is CASSIQGIDYGYTF. The CDR3 bases are TGTGCCAGCAGCATACAGGGGATTGACTATGGCTACACCTTC.

The rearrangement joins TRBV5-1 to TRBJ2-3; D uncertain. V was cut by 3 bases and J by 0 bases, with 5 bases left in between. The CDR3 sequence is 13 residues long. Germline CDR1 is SGHRS and CDR2 is YFSETQ. CDR3 DNA: TGCGCCAGCAGCTCCTCTAGCACAGATACGCAGTATTTT. Its translation is CASSSSSTDTQYF.

The chain uses TRBV28 and TRBJ2-7, with TRBD1 as a possible D gene (5 bases). Germline-derived CDR1 and CDR2 are MDHEN and SYDVKM. The V end lost 8 bases, the J end lost 0 bases, and 14 bases lay between the germline ends. The CDR3 is 14 residues long. In DNA, the CDR3 is TGTGCCAGCTACGCACAGGACACCTCCTACGAGCAGTACTTC. Residues: CASYAQDTSYEQYF. Full variable domain (missing parts from reference TRBV28 and TRBJ2-7): DVKVTQSSRYLVKRTGEKVFLECVQDMDHENMFWYRQDPGLGLRLIYFSYDVKMKEKGDIPEGYSVSREKKERFSLILESASTNQTSMYLCASYAQDTSYEQYFGPGTRLTVT.

The chain uses TRBV27 and TRBJ2-2, with D perhaps TRBD2 (6 bases). Germline values: CDR1 MNHEY, CDR2 SMNVEV (reference sequence). The V gene lost 3 bases and the J gene lost 7 bases, with 18 bases spanning the gap. The CDR3 loop spans 16 amino acids. The CDR3 region is CASSLGGRRMSGELFF. The CDR3 bases are TGTGCCAGCAGTTTGGGGGGACGGAGGATGAGCGGGGAGCTGTTTTTT.

V gene TRBV10-3 combines with J gene TRBJ1-5; TRBD1 is a possible D gene (6 bases). Germline V gene sequence: CDR1 ENHRY, CDR2 SYGVKD. V lost 11 bases to trimming and J lost 5 bases, with 31 bases between them. This CDR3 contains 18 residues. The CDR3 DNA reads as TGTGCCGTTCCGAGGACTGAGGGACAAATTGGGGAACATCAGCCCCAGCATTTT. It translates to CAVPRTEGQIGEHQPQHF.

V usage is TRBV19 and J usage is TRBJ2-1; possibly TRBD2 for D (6 bases). The CDR3 loop spans 15 amino acids. Germline V gene sequence: CDR1 LNHDA, CDR2 SQIVND (reference sequence). The V gene lost 3 bases and the J gene lost 7 bases, with 16 bases spanning the gap. CDR3 coding DNA: TGTGCCAGTAGTATTAGAGGCGGGGTCGGGAATGAGCAGTTCTTC. Its protein product is CASSIRGGVGNEQFF.